The 26 T cell receptor beta chains presented below share a single source sample, sequenced in a study of early T cells in non-severe SARS-CoV-2 infection. TCRdb fed the 5' RACE reads into MiXCR, producing one record per CDR3 protein. This sample has more than 90,000 distinct CDR3 sequences, with about 11% found just once. The source material was whole blood. Every receptor here comes from an adult who was a healthcare worker with PCR-confirmed SARS-CoV-2 infection or an uninfected control (not recorded which).

This clonotype was counted between two and nine times. The chain joins TRBV7-6 to TRBJ2-2; 8 bases are a match to TRBD1. The trim removed 5 bases at V and 3 bases at J, leaving 5 bases unmatched. CDR1 is SGHVS and CDR2 is FNYEAQ in the germline V gene. This CDR3 is built from 15 residues. Written as DNA, the CDR3 is TGTGCCAGCAGCACGAGGACAGGGCACACCGGGGAGCTGTTTTTT. It codes for CASSTRTGHTGELFF.

This clonotype has more than one count but fewer than ten. The V call is TRBV28, the J call TRBJ2-3; 12 nucleotides agree with TRBD2. Trimming at V came to 0 bases and at J to 4 bases, leaving 5 bases not matched to a gene. The V gene's germline CDR1 is MDHEN and CDR2 SYDVKM. CDR3 length equals 17 residues. CDR3 coding DNA: TGTGCCAGCAGTTTATGGACTAGCGGGAGTATGGCAGATACGCAGTATTTT. This codes for CASSLWTSGSMADTQYF.

This sequence joins TRBV30 and TRBJ2-5, with D perhaps matching TRBD1 (5 bases). This CDR3 has 17 amino acids. Deletions cut 5 bases from V and 5 bases from J, with 27 bases between. The germline V gene has CDR1 GTSNPN and CDR2 SVGIG (reference sequence). The CDR3 DNA reads as TGTGCCTGGGCTTTAGGGGTTGGGGCCGGTATTCGGGAGACCCAGTACTTC. It translates to CAWALGVGAGIRETQYF.

V and J are TRBV29-1 and TRBJ2-3; no firm D call. V dropped 7 bases and J dropped 2 bases, with 7 bases sitting between them. This CDR3 has 11 residues. Germline V gene lookup returns CDR1 SQVTM and CDR2 ANQGSEA. CDR3 sequence (DNA): TGCAGCGATCCAGCCACAGATACGCAGTATTTT. Protein product: CSDPATDTQYF.

This clonotype occurred many times. The chain joins TRBV27 to TRBJ1-1; D not certain. Germline CDR1 is MNHEY and CDR2 is SMNVEV (reference sequence). The CDR3 runs 12 residues. The V end was cut by 4 bases, the J end by 10 bases, with 13 bases between. The CDR3 sequence is CASSSGGRGAFF. The CDR3, as DNA: TGTGCCAGCAGTTCCGGCGGGCGCGGAGCTTTCTTT.

The gene calls are TRBV12-3 or TRBV12-4 and TRBJ2-7; the match to TRBD2 covers 10 bases. The CDR3 consists of 14 residues. Germline trimming cut 6 bases from V and 4 bases from J; bases unmatched to any gene: 6. The CDR3 region is CASRKTSGQYEQYF. The CDR3 bases are TGTGCCAGCAGGAAGACTAGCGGGCAATACGAGCAGTACTTC.

The chain combines TRBV29-1 with TRBJ2-1, with TRBD1 identical over 8 bases. This CDR3 is built from 13 residues. Losses at the gene ends were 7 bases for V and 2 bases for J; bases not matched to a gene: 4. In germline, CDR1 is SQVTM, CDR2 ANQGSEA. CDR3: CSAQGAAYNEQFF. For the CDR3, the DNA is TGCAGCGCCCAGGGGGCAGCCTACAATGAGCAGTTCTTC.

This chain connects TRBV7-9 to TRBJ2-7; TRBD1 matches 8 bases. The ends lost 6 bases at V and 0 bases at J; junction bases unmatched: 1. This CDR3 is 13 amino acids long. The germline gives CDR1 SEHNR, CDR2 FQNEAQ (reference sequence). The CDR3 DNA reads TGTGCCAGCAGACAGGGGGGCTCCTACGAGCAGTACTTC. Its translation is CASRQGGSYEQYF.

V usage is TRBV7-9 and J usage is TRBJ2-6, with D uncertain. This CDR3 region has 16 residues. V lost 5 bases and J lost 1, with 12 bases in between. The germline gives CDR1 SEHNR, CDR2 FQNEAQ (reference sequence). In DNA form, the CDR3 reads TGTGCCAGCAGCCCTGCCTCGGAGTCTGGGGCCAACGTCCTGACTTTC. Translating gives CASSPASESGANVLTF.

This clonotype appeared many times. The chain employs TRBV7-8 and TRBJ2-2, with 7 bases that match TRBD1. The CDR3 totals 16 residues. The ends lost 4 bases at V and 1 base at J; junction bases unmatched: 6. The germline V gene has CDR1 SGHVS and CDR2 FQNEAQ. As DNA, the CDR3 is TGTGCCAGCAGCTCGTCGACAGGGTTGAACACCGGGGAGCTGTTTTTT. It codes for CASSSSTGLNTGELFF.

This clonotype has a handful of counts. The rearrangement uses TRBV20-1 and TRBJ2-3, with 12 bases identical to TRBD2. V lost 6 bases to trimming and J lost 4 bases; unmatched junction nucleotides: 5. CDR3 length: 14 amino acids. Per the germline V gene, CDR1 is DFQATT and CDR2 is SNEGSKA (reference sequence). CDR3 nucleotides: TGCAGTGCCCGACTAGCGGGAGATCCAGATACGCAGTATTTT. It specifies CSARLAGDPDTQYF.

This chain joins TRBV7-9 and TRBJ2-7; 7 bases align to TRBD2. The CDR3 runs to 16 residues. Per the germline V gene, CDR1 is SEHNR and CDR2 is FQNEAQ (reference sequence). The J segment lost 0 bases and the V segment lost 4 bases, leaving 9 bases of the junction unmatched. The CDR3, as DNA: TGTGCCAGCAGCTGGTTCTCGGGCGGGGGCTCCTACGAGCAGTACTTC. Protein product: CASSWFSGGGSYEQYF. The complete variable domain, with remaining parts taken from reference TRBV7-9 and TRBJ2-7, reads DTGVSQNPRHKITKRGQNVTFRCDPISEHNRLYWYRQTLGQGPEFLTYFQNEAQLEKSRLLSDRFSAERPKGSFSTLEIQRTEQGDSAMYLCASSWFSGGGSYEQYFGPGTRLTVT.

The sample holds a few counts of this clonotype. This chain joins TRBV7-9 and TRBJ2-2; no firm D call. The germline V gene has CDR1 SEHNR and CDR2 FQNEAQ (reference sequence). This CDR3 is built from 15 residues. The ends were cut back, 2 bases at V and 1 base at J, with 8 bases in the middle. The CDR3 region is CASSLRAGNTGELFF. The CDR3 DNA follows: TGTGCCAGCAGCTTACGGGCAGGGAACACCGGGGAGCTGTTTTTT.

This clonotype was detected only once. The chain employs TRBV5-4 and TRBJ2-3; TRBD2 agrees at 8 bases. The trim removed 0 bases at V and 3 bases at J, leaving 6 bases unmatched. The germline V gene encodes CDR1 SGHNT and CDR2 YYREEE (reference sequence). The CDR3 runs 16 residues. The CDR3 loop is CASSLGAGARTDTQYF. CDR3 DNA: TGTGCCAGCAGCTTGGGAGCGGGAGCTAGAACAGATACGCAGTATTTT.

This clonotype was counted ten times or more. This chain uses TRBV20-1 with TRBJ2-6; tentatively, D is TRBD2 (6 bases). This CDR3 contains 14 residues. Trimming pared 6 bases from V and 1 base from J, leaving 10 bases between. The germline V gene has CDR1 DFQATT and CDR2 SNEGSKA (reference sequence). The CDR3 coding sequence is TGCAGTGCCCGGAGGGGATCTGGGGCCAACGTCCTGACTTTC. Amino acids: CSARRGSGANVLTF.

This clonotype was seen only a few times. J is TRBJ2-5 and V is TRBV19; weak D call: TRBD2 (6 bases). Trimming stripped 10 bases from V and 1 base from J, with 13 bases between. This CDR3 has 13 residues. Germline V lookup: CDR1 LNHDA, CDR2 SQIVND (reference sequence). Here the CDR3 reads CATTGDAQETQYF. The CDR3 coding sequence is TGTGCCACCACGGGGGATGCCCAAGAGACCCAGTACTTC.

This CDR3 reads CASSLELRSSPLHF. In nucleotides, the CDR3 is TGTGCCAGCAGCTTAGAATTGCGGAGTTCACCCCTCCACTTT. The chain combines TRBV7-9 with TRBJ1-6, with D unresolved. The V and J ends lost 1 base and 9 bases respectively, with 10 bases between them. This CDR3 is 14 amino acids long. Germline V gene sequence: CDR1 SEHNR, CDR2 FQNEAQ (reference sequence).

This clonotype came up many times. The J gene is TRBJ2-2, the V gene TRBV20-1, with D perhaps TRBD1 or TRBD2 (5 bases each). Germline-derived CDR1 and CDR2 are DFQATT and SNEGSKA (reference sequence). This CDR3 comprises 15 residues. Trimming stripped 1 base from V and 4 bases from J, with 13 bases between. DNA of the CDR3: TGCAGTGCTAGAGTCGGTGGTGGGGGCACCGGGGAGCTGTTTTTT. As protein: CSARVGGGGTGELFF.

This clonotype appeared many times. This chain connects TRBV3-1 to TRBJ1-3, with 9 bases matching TRBD1. Germline V gives CDR1 LGHDT, CDR2 YNNKEL (reference sequence). The CDR3 runs 14 residues. V shed 3 bases, J shed 6 bases, and the junction held 3 bases outside the gene matches. The CDR3 is CASSHTGGENTIYF. CDR3 coding DNA: TGTGCCAGCAGCCATACAGGGGGCGAAAACACCATATATTTT.

This clonotype occurred a few times. The J gene is TRBJ1-4, the V gene TRBV20-1; 12 bases agree with TRBD1. V was pared by 5 bases and J by 3 bases, with 4 bases of the junction left unmatched. The V gene's germline CDR1 is DFQATT and CDR2 SNEGSKA (reference sequence). The CDR3 sequence is 15 residues long. CDR3 in DNA: TGCAGTGCTCAGGGACAGGGGGCCGCTAATGAAAAACTGTTTTTT. As protein: CSAQGQGAANEKLFF.

The rearrangement joins TRBV7-9 to TRBJ2-3, with TRBD2 as a possible D gene (5 bases). This CDR3 spans 16 amino acids. Per germline, CDR1 SEHNR and CDR2 FQNEAQ (reference sequence). The V end lost 2 bases, the J end lost 3 bases, and 15 bases lay between the germline ends. The CDR3 loop is CASSLSVFGETDTQYF. CDR3 nucleotides: TGTGCCAGCAGCTTAAGCGTCTTTGGGGAGACAGATACGCAGTATTTT.

This clonotype was seen more than once but under ten times. V usage is TRBV7-9 and J usage is TRBJ1-1, with D unresolved. The ends were cut back, 1 base at V and 6 bases at J, with 9 bases in the middle. This CDR3 region has 13 residues. CDR1 and CDR2 from the germline V gene are SEHNR and FQNEAQ (reference sequence). In DNA, the CDR3 is TGTGCCAGCAGCTTAGATCGGTCGTCTGAAGCTTTCTTT. Translation gives CASSLDRSSEAFF. Full variable domain (missing parts from reference TRBV7-9 and TRBJ1-1): DTGVSQNPRHKITKRGQNVTFRCDPISEHNRLYWYRQTLGQGPEFLTYFQNEAQLEKSRLLSDRFSAERPKGSFSTLEIQRTEQGDSAMYLCASSLDRSSEAFFGQGTRLTVV.

This clonotype turned up a few times. The chain joins TRBV4-1 to TRBJ1-4, with a weak D call TRBD1 (5 bases). This CDR3 is built from 14 residues. Germline V gene lookup returns CDR1 MGHRA and CDR2 YSYEKL. V lost 0 bases, J lost 9 bases, and 11 bases lay in between. The CDR3 DNA reads TGCGCCAGCAGCCAAGATCAGGGTGATAAAAAACTGTTTTTT. Amino acid sequence: CASSQDQGDKKLFF.

The chain employs TRBV29-1 and TRBJ2-2; maybe TRBD2 (5 bases). Germline V gives CDR1 SQVTM, CDR2 ANQGSEA. There are 13 residues in the CDR3. Trimming cost V 6 bases and J 2 bases, with 10 bases left between them. The CDR3 bases are TGCAGCGTCCCCAGCGGTAACACCGGGGAGCTGTTTTTT. Translated: CSVPSGNTGELFF.

This clonotype was picked up many times. The chain couples TRBV12-3 or TRBV12-4 to TRBJ1-1, with a weak D call TRBD1 (5 bases). Trimming shortened V by 1 base and J by 0 bases, and 15 bases separated the two germline ends. This CDR3 spans 17 amino acids. CDR3 protein: CASSLVRGVRMNTEAFF. Here the CDR3 DNA reads TGTGCCAGCAGTTTAGTGAGGGGAGTGCGCATGAACACTGAAGCTTTCTTT.

In its sample, this clonotype was seen many times. The V call is TRBV6-1, the J call TRBJ2-7; 11 nucleotides line up with TRBD1. CDR3 length: 15 amino acids. In germline, CDR1 is MNHNS, CDR2 SASEGT. Trimming removed 6 bases from V and 3 bases from J; junction bases left unmatched: 7. The CDR3 loop reads CASSPRDRGYYEQYF. The CDR3 bases are TGTGCCAGCAGCCCCCGGGACAGGGGGTACTACGAGCAGTACTTC.